The 2 T cell receptor beta chains below were found in one sample sequenced in a study of T cells in Graves' hyperthyroidism and ophthalmopathy. Amplification targeted TCR beta CDR3 regions from RNA transcripts. HTBI primers drove first-round RT-PCR of the TCR CDR3. TCRdb analysed the multiplex PCR reads with MiXCR anew, one entry per CDR3 protein. The table lists around 350,000 distinct CDR3 sequences, roughly 17% of them singletons, with 34% in the top ten. Sequencing was done on a sample of blood. These receptors all come from a woman aged 25-40 years with Graves' hyperthyroidism that later progressed to Graves' ophthalmopathy.

The V gene is TRBV10-1, the J gene TRBJ2-1; 7 bases fit TRBD1. V shed 5 bases and J 8 bases; nucleotides not matched to a gene: 6. This CDR3 is built from 13 residues. The V gene's germline CDR1 is WNHNN and CDR2 SYGVQD (reference sequence). The DNA for the CDR3 is TGCGCCAGCAGTCTGACAGGGTTCGATGAGCAGTTCTTC. Its translation: CASSLTGFDEQFF.

The chain couples TRBV2 to TRBJ1-5, with no clear D. V gave up 2 bases and J gave up 3 bases, with 11 bases separating them. The V gene's germline CDR1 is SNHLY and CDR2 FYNNEI. The CDR3 consists of 15 residues. The CDR3 bases are TGTGCCAGCAGTGAAAGGGCAGTTCTCAATCAGCCCCAGCATTTT. It is translated as CASSERAVLNQPQHF.